Listed below are T cell receptor beta chains from one sample, sequenced in a study of shared clonotypes between healthy human individuals. Method: immunoSEQ multiplex PCR; TCRdb's copy keeps in-frame clones and lacks some. The sample has about 580,000 clones, 95% to 98% seen once; the top ten hold 0.3%. The sequenced sample consisted of naive CD8+ T cells sorted from blood. Receptors were obtained from a man aged 25 to 40 in good health. Both conserved end residues are trimmed from each CDR3. A D gene is named only where the DNA matches it firmly. Part of the rows lack a size; the others show once, few, many or a class for expanded clones.

TRBV7-9	TRBJ2-7	-	-	ASSLTQGSFSYEQY
TRBV29-1	TRBJ2-3	-	-	SVDSPYRGTDTQY
TRBV7-9	TRBJ2-1	-	-	ASSLEVNEQF
TRBV5-4	TRBJ2-7	TRBD1	-	ASSFGTGGEQY
TRBV9	TRBJ1-2	TRBD1	-	ASSVGRTGRYGYT
TRBV9	TRBJ2-1	TRBD1	-	ASSPGGQGAFEQF
TRBV11-2	TRBJ2-7	-	-	ASSFRDTYYEQY
TRBV7-9	TRBJ2-5	TRBD1	-	ASSFLGQGLWETQY
TRBV10-2	TRBJ2-7	-	-	ASSESRQGNEQY
TRBV4-3	TRBJ1-2	-	-	ASSQLGKGGYT
TRBV14	TRBJ2-1	-	-	ASSQFQYNEQF
TRBV7-6	TRBJ2-7	-	-	ASSLFAGEQY
TRBV27	TRBJ2-7	TRBD2	-	ASSLLAGEDEQY
TRBV4-1	TRBJ2-3	-	-	ASSQDSSRVEDTQY
TRBV5-5	TRBJ2-7	TRBD1	-	ASSLGTGLYEQY
TRBV7-9	TRBJ2-2	-	-	ASSHDRNTGELF
TRBV9	TRBJ2-2	-	-	ASNDSPGTGELF
TRBV12-5	TRBJ2-5	-	-	ASGLVGGTQETQY
TRBV29-1	TRBJ2-5	TRBD1	-	SAAGGQGKNQETQY
TRBV7-2	TRBJ2-7	-	-	ASSPRTAYYEQY
TRBV5-1	TRBJ2-3	TRBD2	-	ASSFGGTSGTDTQY
TRBV7-9	TRBJ2-2	TRBD1	-	ASSLGDRLNTGELF
TRBV13	TRBJ2-5	TRBD1	-	ASSPSGDRGYQETQY
TRBV5-1	TRBJ1-3	-	-	ASSQAGASGNTIY
TRBV11-2	TRBJ2-7	-	-	AVPRDNEQY
TRBV5-1	TRBJ2-1	TRBD2	-	ASSLGLAGENEQF
TRBV7-8	TRBJ1-5	TRBD1	-	ASSLAGQYSNQPQH
TRBV27	TRBJ1-2	-	-	ASSLRPVDGYT
TRBV10-3	TRBJ1-1	-	-	AISDLPGEVAEAF
TRBV28	TRBJ2-7	-	-	ASSPPRVRSAYEQY
TRBV7-8	TRBJ2-7	-	once	ASSLGPEGTFYFYEQY
TRBV4-1	TRBJ2-7	TRBD2	-	ASSQVSGPSYEQY
TRBV27	TRBJ2-3	-	-	ASSPGVPTGTDTQY
TRBV6-6	TRBJ1-2	-	-	ASSFLSTNYGYT
TRBV27	TRBJ1-1	TRBD1	-	ASSTGGGMNTEAF
TRBV30	TRBJ2-7	TRBD2	once	AWSFGRSSYEQY
TRBV5-1	TRBJ2-2	TRBD2	-	ASYSALAGAVHGELF
TRBV5-8	TRBJ2-1	TRBD2	once	ASSPRSSGRFYEQF
TRBV30	TRBJ2-7	TRBD2	-	AWNCSSGSHEQY
TRBV28	TRBJ2-7	-	-	ASREQGNSLSYEQY
TRBV30	TRBJ1-5	-	once	AWSPGAGSNQPQH